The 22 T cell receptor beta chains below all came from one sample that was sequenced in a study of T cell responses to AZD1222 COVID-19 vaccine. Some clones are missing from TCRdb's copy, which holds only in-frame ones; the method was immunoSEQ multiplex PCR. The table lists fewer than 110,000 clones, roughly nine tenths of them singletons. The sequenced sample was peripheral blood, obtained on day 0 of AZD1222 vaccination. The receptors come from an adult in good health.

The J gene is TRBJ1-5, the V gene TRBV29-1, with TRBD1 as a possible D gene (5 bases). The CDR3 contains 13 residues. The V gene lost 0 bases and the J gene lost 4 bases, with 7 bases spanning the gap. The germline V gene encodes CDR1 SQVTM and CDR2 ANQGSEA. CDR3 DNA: TGCAGCGTTGAAGAAGGGGCAAATCAGCCCCAGCATTTT. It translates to CSVEEGANQPQHF. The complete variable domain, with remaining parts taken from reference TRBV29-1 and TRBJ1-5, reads SAVISQKPSRDICQRGTSLTIQCQVDSQVTMMFWYRQQPGQSLTLIATANQGSEATYESGFVIDKFPISRPNLTFSTLTVSNMSPEDSSIYLCSVEEGANQPQHFGDGTRLSIL.

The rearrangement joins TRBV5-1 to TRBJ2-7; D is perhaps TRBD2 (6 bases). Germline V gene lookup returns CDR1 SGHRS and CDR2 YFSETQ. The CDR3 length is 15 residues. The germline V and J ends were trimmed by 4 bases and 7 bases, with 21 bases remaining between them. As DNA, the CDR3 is TGCGCCAGCAGCAACCATACTAGCTCGTACGGGGAGCAGTACTTC. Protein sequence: CASSNHTSSYGEQYF.

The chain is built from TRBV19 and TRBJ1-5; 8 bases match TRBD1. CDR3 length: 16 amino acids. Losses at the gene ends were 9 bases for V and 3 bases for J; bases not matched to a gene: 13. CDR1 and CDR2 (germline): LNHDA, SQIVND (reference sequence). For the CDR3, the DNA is TGTGCCAGCCAGGGACAGGAGTCGGGGCTCAATCAGCCCCAGCATTTT. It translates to CASQGQESGLNQPQHF.

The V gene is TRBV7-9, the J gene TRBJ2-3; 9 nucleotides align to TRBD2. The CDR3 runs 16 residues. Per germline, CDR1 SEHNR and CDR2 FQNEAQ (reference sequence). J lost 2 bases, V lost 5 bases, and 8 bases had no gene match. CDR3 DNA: TGTGCCAGCAGCGCCTCTCGACTAGCGGCCACAGATACGCAGTATTTT. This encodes CASSASRLAATDTQYF. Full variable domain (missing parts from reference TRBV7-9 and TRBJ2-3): DTGVSQNPRHKITKRGQNVTFRCDPISEHNRLYWYRQTLGQGPEFLTYFQNEAQLEKSRLLSDRFSAERPKGSFSTLEIQRTEQGDSAMYLCASSASRLAATDTQYFGPGTRLTVL.

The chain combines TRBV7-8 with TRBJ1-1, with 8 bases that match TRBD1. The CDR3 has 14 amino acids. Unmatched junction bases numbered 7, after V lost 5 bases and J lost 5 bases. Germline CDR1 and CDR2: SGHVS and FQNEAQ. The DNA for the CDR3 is TGTGCCAGCAGCCGAGGACAGGGAGGGACTGAAGCTTTCTTT. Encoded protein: CASSRGQGGTEAFF.

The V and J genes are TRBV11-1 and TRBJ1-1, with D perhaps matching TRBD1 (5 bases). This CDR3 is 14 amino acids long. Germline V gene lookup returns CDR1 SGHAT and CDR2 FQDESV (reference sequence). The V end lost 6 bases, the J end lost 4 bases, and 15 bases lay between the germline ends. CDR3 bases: TGTGCCAGCAGTCTCCCCACCGGGGGCACTGAAGCTTTCTTT. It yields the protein CASSLPTGGTEAFF.

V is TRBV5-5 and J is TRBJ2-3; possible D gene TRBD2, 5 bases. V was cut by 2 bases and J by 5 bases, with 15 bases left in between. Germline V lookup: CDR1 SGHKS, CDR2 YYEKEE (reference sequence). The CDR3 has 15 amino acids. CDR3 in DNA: TGTGCCAGCAGCTTTATAGCGATTGACGAAGATACGCAGTATTTT. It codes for CASSFIAIDEDTQYF.

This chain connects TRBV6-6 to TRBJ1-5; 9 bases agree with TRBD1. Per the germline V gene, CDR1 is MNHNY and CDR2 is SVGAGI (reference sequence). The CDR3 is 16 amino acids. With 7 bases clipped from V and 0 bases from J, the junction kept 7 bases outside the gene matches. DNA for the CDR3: TGTGCCAGCACCATGGGACAGGGTTATAGCAATCAGCCCCAGCATTTT. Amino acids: CASTMGQGYSNQPQHF.

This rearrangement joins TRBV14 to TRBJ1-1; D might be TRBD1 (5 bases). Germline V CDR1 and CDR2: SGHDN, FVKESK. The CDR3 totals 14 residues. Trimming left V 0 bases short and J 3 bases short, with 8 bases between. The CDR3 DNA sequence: TGTGCCAGCAGCCAAGATTCGGGGGACACTGAAGCTTTCTTT. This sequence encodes CASSQDSGDTEAFF.

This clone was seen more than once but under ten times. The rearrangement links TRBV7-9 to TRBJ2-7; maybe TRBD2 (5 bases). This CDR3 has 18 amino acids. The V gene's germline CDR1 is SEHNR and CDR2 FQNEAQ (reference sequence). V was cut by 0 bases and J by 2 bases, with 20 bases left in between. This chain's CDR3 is CASSLAQLGRGEAYEQYF. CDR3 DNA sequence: TGTGCCAGCAGCTTAGCGCAACTGGGCCGGGGTGAGGCCTACGAGCAGTACTTC.

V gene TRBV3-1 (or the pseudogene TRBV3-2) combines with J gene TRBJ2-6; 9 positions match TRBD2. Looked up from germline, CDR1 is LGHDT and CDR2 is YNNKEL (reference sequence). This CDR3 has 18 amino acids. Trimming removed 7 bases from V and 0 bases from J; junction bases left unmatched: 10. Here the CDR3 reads CASKSIAGVGSGANVLTF. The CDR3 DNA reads TGTGCCAGCAAGAGTATAGCGGGAGTGGGCTCTGGGGCCAACGTCCTGACTTTC.

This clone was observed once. CDR3 in DNA: TGTGCCAGTAGTATACGGCAGGGAGAGACCCAGTACTTC. Translated: CASSIRQGETQYF. The chain joins TRBV19 to TRBJ2-5; TRBD1 might be the D (5 bases). V lost 2 bases and J 4 bases, leaving 8 bases between the germline ends. This CDR3 has 13 amino acids. CDR1 is LNHDA, CDR2 SQIVND, per germline (reference sequence).

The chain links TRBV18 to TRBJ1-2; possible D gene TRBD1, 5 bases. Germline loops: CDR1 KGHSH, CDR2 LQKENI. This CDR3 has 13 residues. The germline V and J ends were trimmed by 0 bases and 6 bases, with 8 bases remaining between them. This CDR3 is CASSPPVRDGYTF. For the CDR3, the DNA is TGTGCCAGCTCACCACCGGTCAGGGATGGCTACACCTTC. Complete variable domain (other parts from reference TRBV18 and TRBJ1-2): NAGVMQNPRHLVRRRGQEARLRCSPMKGHSHVYWYRQLPEEGLKFMVYLQKENIIDESGMPKERFSAEFPKEGPSILRIQQVVRGDSAAYFCASSPPVRDGYTFGSGTRLTVV.

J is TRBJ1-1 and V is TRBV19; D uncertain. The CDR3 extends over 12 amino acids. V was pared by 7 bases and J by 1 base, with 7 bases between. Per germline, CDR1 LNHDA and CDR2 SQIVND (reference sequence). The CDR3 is CASNWGNTEAFF. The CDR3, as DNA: TGTGCCAGTAATTGGGGGAACACTGAAGCTTTCTTT.

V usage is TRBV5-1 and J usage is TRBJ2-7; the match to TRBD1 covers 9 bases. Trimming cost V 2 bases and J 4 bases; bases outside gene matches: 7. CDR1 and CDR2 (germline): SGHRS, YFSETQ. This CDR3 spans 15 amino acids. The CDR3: CASSLQGAQGYEQYF. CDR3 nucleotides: TGCGCCAGCAGCTTACAGGGGGCCCAGGGGTACGAGCAGTACTTC. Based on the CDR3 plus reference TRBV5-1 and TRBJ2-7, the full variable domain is KAGVTQTPRYLIKTRGQQVTLSCSPISGHRSVSWYQQTPGQGLQFLFEYFSETQRNKGNFPGRFSGRQFSNSRSEMNVSTLELGDSALYLCASSLQGAQGYEQYFGPGTRLTVT.

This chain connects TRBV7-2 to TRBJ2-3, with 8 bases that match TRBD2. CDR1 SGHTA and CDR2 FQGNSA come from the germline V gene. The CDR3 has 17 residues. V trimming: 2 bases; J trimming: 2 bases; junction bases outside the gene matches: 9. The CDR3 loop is CASSLSSPGGPTDTQYF. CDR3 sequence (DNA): TGTGCCAGCAGCTTATCGTCCCCGGGGGGGCCCACAGATACGCAGTATTTT.

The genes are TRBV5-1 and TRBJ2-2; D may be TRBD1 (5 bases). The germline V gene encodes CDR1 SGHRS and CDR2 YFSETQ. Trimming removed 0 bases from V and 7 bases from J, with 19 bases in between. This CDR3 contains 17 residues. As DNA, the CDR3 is TGCGCCAGCAGCTTGGTTGGGGCCGAGGCGGCAGGCGGGGAGCTGTTTTTT. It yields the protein CASSLVGAEAAGGELFF.

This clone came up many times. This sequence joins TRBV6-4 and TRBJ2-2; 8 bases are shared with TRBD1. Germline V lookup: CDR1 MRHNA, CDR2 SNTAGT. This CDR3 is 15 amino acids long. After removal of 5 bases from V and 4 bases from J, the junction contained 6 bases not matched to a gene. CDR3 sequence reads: CASSTSTGATGELFF. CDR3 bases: TGTGCCAGCAGTACCTCGACAGGGGCCACCGGGGAGCTGTTTTTT.

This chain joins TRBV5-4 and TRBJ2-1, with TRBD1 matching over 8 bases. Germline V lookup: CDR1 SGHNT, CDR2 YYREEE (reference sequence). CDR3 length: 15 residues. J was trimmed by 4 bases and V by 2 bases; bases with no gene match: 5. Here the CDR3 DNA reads TGTGCCAGCAGCTTTTCAGGGGGCGCGTACAATGAGCAGTTCTTC. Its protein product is CASSFSGGAYNEQFF.

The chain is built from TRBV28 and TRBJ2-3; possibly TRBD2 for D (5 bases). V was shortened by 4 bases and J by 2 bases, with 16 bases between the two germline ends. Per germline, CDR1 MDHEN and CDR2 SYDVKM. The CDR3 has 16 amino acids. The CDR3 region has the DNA TGTGCCAGCAGTTCGGACTTCCCGATGAACACAGATACGCAGTATTTT. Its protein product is CASSSDFPMNTDTQYF.

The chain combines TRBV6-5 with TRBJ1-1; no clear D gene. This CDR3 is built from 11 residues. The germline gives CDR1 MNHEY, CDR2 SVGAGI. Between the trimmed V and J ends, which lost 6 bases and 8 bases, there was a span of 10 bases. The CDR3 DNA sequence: TGTGCCAGCAGCAATAAAGGAGAAGCTTTCTTT. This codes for CASSNKGEAFF.

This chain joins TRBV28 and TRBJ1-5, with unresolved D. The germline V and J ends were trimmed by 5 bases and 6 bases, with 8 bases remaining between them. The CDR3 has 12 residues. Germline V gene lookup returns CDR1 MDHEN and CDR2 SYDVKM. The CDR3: CASSGLPQPQHF. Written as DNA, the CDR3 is TGTGCCAGCAGTGGACTTCCTCAGCCCCAGCATTTT.